This is a list of T cell receptor beta chains from one sample in a study of cytomegalovirus exposure and HLA in healthy donors. The table came from immunoSEQ multiplex PCR; TCRdb's copy has only in-frame clones and leaves some out. The sample yields 100,000 or so clones, 81% seen once. Sequencing input: PBMCs. Every receptor here comes from a middle-aged man in good health and CMV-seropositive. CDR3s include the opening cysteine and the closing phenylalanine or tryptophan. A D gene is named only where the DNA matches it firmly. Not every row has a clone size; where given, it reads once, few, many or a size class.

j_call d_call v_call clone_size cdr3_nt cdr3_aa
TRBJ1-5 TRBD1 TRBV10-3 . TGTGCCACCGACACCGGGACAGCCTACAATAGCAATCAGCCCCAGCATTTT CATDTGTAYNSNQPQHF
TRBJ1-1 . TRBV10-3 once TGTGCCATCAGCCGGGTGATCGGAACCACTGAAGCTTTCTTT CAISRVIGTTEAFF
TRBJ2-3 TRBD1 TRBV2 few TGTGCCAGCGGATATGGACAGGGGTCTGGCGATACGCAGTATTTT CASGYGQGSGDTQYF
TRBJ1-1 . TRBV28 . TGTGCCAGCAGTTTTCGGGTGAACACTGAAGCTTTCTTT CASSFRVNTEAFF
TRBJ2-6 TRBD1 TRBV29-1 . TGCAGCGTTGGGTCAGTCGGGGACAGCAGCTCTGGGGCCAACGTCCTGACTTTC CSVGSVGDSSSGANVLTF
TRBJ2-5 TRBD2 TRBV5-4 few TGTGCCAGCAGCCCGGGGGGATCTGGGTCTGAGACCCAGTACTTC CASSPGGSGSETQYF
TRBJ1-1 . TRBV5-1 . TGCGCCAGCAGGGGCTTCCTTTCCGGCCCCACTGAAGCTTTCTTT CASRGFLSGPTEAFF
TRBJ2-3 TRBD2 TRBV4-2 . TGTGCCAGCAGCCAATCGCTAGCGGGTGAGACAGATACGCAGTATTTT CASSQSLAGETDTQYF
TRBJ2-1 TRBD1 TRBV5-1 . TGCGCCAGCAGCTTGGCTGGGACAGGGGGGGACAATGAGCAGTTCTTC CASSLAGTGGDNEQFF
TRBJ2-2 . TRBV5-4 . TGTGCCAGCAGCTTGGACACAAAATTAAACACCGGGGAGCTGTTTTTT CASSLDTKLNTGELFF